The present T cell receptor (beta chain) was sequenced within a study of shared clonotypes between healthy human individuals. TCRdb's copy holds only in-frame clones and misses some; the assay was immunoSEQ multiplex PCR. This sample has over a million clones, with roughly 74% found just once. The table lists this clone with a count of one. The antigen is unknown. One end of the junction is discordant with germline, which a read error may explain. Findings and limits, study-wide: Sampling included only blood; tissue repertoires likely differ.

CDR3 length: 13 residues. CDR1 KGHSH and CDR2 LQKENI come from the germline V gene. CD4+ cells were split into CD45RA+ naive and CD45RA-negative memory subsets. The gene calls are TRBV18 and TRBJ1-1; D is possibly TRBD1 (5 bases). Source material: memory CD4+ T cells from PBMCs. Subset denoted: CD45RA-negative fraction. The TCR sequence derives from a man between 18 and 35 years old in good health. Some clones in this sample may be carry-over from other donors' samples. CDR3 sequence (DNA): TGTGCCAGCTCCAGGGACGCCAACAGTGAAGCTTTCTTT. This codes for CASSRDANSEAFF.